These 30 T cell receptor beta chains were all obtained from the same sample, sequenced in a study of cytomegalovirus exposure and HLA in healthy donors. TCRdb's copy holds only in-frame clones and misses some; the assay was immunoSEQ multiplex PCR. The table shows about 63,000 clones, with roughly 90% occurring only once. Material: PBMCs. The source is a woman between 18 and 29 years old in good health and CMV-seronegative.

V and J are TRBV27 and TRBJ1-1, with D possibly TRBD1 on 6 matching bases. Trimming left V 8 bases short and J 6 bases short, with 19 bases between. The CDR3 has 14 residues. Looked up from germline, CDR1 is MNHEY and CDR2 is SMNVEV (reference sequence). The CDR3: CASAVYDRSAEAFF. DNA for the CDR3: TGTGCCAGCGCAGTTTATGACAGGAGCGCTGAAGCTTTCTTT.

V is TRBV6-1 and J is TRBJ1-4; TRBD1 matches at 7 bases. CDR3 length: 14 residues. Unmatched junction bases numbered 7, after V lost 8 bases and J lost 4 bases. Germline CDR1 reads MNHNS; CDR2 reads SASEGT. The CDR3 sequence: CASARDSVNEKLFF. The CDR3 DNA reads as TGTGCCAGCGCTCGGGACAGTGTTAATGAAAAACTGTTTTTT.

In its sample, this clone was seen once. The rearrangement joins TRBV14 to TRBJ2-7, with a weak D call TRBD1 (6 bases). The CDR3 runs to 14 residues. V gave up 1 base and J gave up 2 bases, with 9 bases separating them. Germline assignment: CDR1 SGHDN and CDR2 FVKESK. As DNA, the CDR3 is TGTGCCAGCAGCCAAGTCGGACAGACCTACGAGCAGTACTTC. Translating it yields CASSQVGQTYEQYF.

V usage is TRBV2 and J usage is TRBJ1-2; 7 bases are a match to TRBD1. There are 14 residues in the CDR3. The trim removed 4 bases at V and 0 bases at J, leaving 2 bases unmatched. Germline V lookup: CDR1 SNHLY, CDR2 FYNNEI. The CDR3 is CASSGQGANYGYTF. CDR3 coding DNA: TGTGCCAGCAGTGGACAGGGAGCTAACTATGGCTACACCTTC.

This CDR3 is CASSPLPGGRANYGYTF. The CDR3 coding sequence is TGTGCCAGCAGCCCCCTCCCCGGTGGCAGGGCGAACTATGGCTACACCTTC. The chain recombines TRBV13 with TRBJ1-2, with a tentative D call TRBD1 (5 bases). Germline CDR1 is PRHDT and CDR2 is FYEKMQ (reference sequence). V dropped 5 bases and J dropped 2 bases, with 21 bases sitting between them. This CDR3 region has 17 residues.

The chain recombines TRBV14 with TRBJ1-2; D unresolved. The V end lost 1 base, the J end lost 7 bases, and 10 bases lay between the germline ends. Germline V gene data show CDR1 as SGHDN and CDR2 as FVKESK. The CDR3 loop spans 13 amino acids. CDR3 in DNA: TGTGCCAGCAGCCAAGTGGTGGCGGGTGGCTACACCTTC. Residues: CASSQVVAGGYTF.

The V and J genes are TRBV30 and TRBJ2-3; 10 positions agree with TRBD2. The germline V gene has CDR1 GTSNPN and CDR2 SVGIG (reference sequence). Trimming removed 0 bases from V and 2 bases from J; junction bases left unmatched: 2. The CDR3 covers 15 residues. The CDR3 spells CAWSVLAGTTDTQYF. As DNA, the CDR3 is TGTGCCTGGAGTGTACTAGCGGGAACCACAGATACGCAGTATTTT.

The chain combines TRBV2 with TRBJ2-7, with TRBD1 matching 10 bases. The V segment lost 8 bases and the J segment 6 bases; nucleotides outside the gene matches: 10. Germline assignment: CDR1 SNHLY and CDR2 FYNNEI. CDR3 size: 14 residues. The CDR3 region is CASHHRDRGPEQYF. CDR3 nucleotide sequence: TGTGCCAGCCATCACCGGGACAGGGGACCCGAGCAGTACTTC. The full variable domain, its missing parts supplied by reference TRBV2 and TRBJ2-7, is EPEVTQTPSHQVTQMGQEVILRCVPISNHLYFYWYRQILGQKVEFLVSFYNNEISEKSEIFDDQFSVERPDGSNFTLKIRSTKLEDSAMYFCASHHRDRGPEQYFGPGTRLTVT.

The chain recombines TRBV28 with TRBJ2-4; 7 positions agree with TRBD2. CDR3 length: 15 residues. Trimming cost V 7 bases and J 1 base; bases outside gene matches: 7. Germline values: CDR1 MDHEN, CDR2 SYDVKM. For the CDR3, the DNA is TGTGCCAGCAACGTGGGAGGGAGGGCCAAAAACATTCAGTACTTC. This translates into CASNVGGRAKNIQYF.

The chain couples TRBV28 to TRBJ1-2; D call uncertain. Trimming stripped 5 bases from V and 2 bases from J, with 9 bases between. CDR1 is MDHEN, CDR2 SYDVKM, per germline. The CDR3 has 13 amino acids. Written as DNA, the CDR3 is TGTGCCAGCAGTCCCGGAGGGAACTATGGCTACACCTTC. Its translation: CASSPGGNYGYTF.

The gene calls are TRBV7-9 and TRBJ2-5, with D possibly being TRBD1 (5 bases). Per the germline V gene, CDR1 is SEHNR and CDR2 is FQNEAQ (reference sequence). This CDR3 is built from 15 residues. Trimming stripped 5 bases from V and 5 bases from J, with 18 bases between. The CDR3 DNA is TGTGCCAGCAGCGAAAATATGGGGCTAGGGGAGACCCAGTACTTC. Amino acid sequence: CASSENMGLGETQYF.

The table lists this clone with a count of one. V usage is TRBV30 and J usage is TRBJ1-2; no reliable D call. CDR1 and CDR2 (germline): GTSNPN, SVGIG (reference sequence). The CDR3 is 13 residues long. The germline V and J ends were trimmed by 6 bases and 3 bases, with 14 bases remaining between them. The CDR3 nucleotides are TGTGCCTGTCTGGTTGGGCCCTACTATGGCTACACCTTC. Amino acid sequence: CACLVGPYYGYTF.

This rearrangement joins TRBV11-2 to TRBJ2-1, with D perhaps TRBD2 (6 bases). CDR1 and CDR2 (germline): SGHAT, FQNNGV. The CDR3 consists of 16 residues. The germline V and J ends were trimmed by 1 base and 4 bases, with 14 bases remaining between them. The CDR3 here is CASSLVGTPYYNEQFF. The CDR3 DNA sequence: TGTGCCAGCAGCTTAGTCGGGACTCCATATTACAATGAGCAGTTCTTC.

The chain couples TRBV2 to TRBJ1-1; D is unclear. This CDR3 is 14 amino acids long. CDR1 and CDR2 from the germline V gene are SNHLY and FYNNEI. The V end lost 8 bases, the J end lost 3 bases, and 16 bases lay between the germline ends. Written as DNA, the CDR3 is TGTGCCAGCGAGGTGGCTTTTGCGTACACTGAAGCTTTCTTT. This translates into CASEVAFAYTEAFF.

The J gene is TRBJ2-1, the V gene TRBV7-2; no definite D call. V lost 0 bases to trimming and J lost 0 bases, with 6 bases between them. The CDR3 extends over 15 amino acids. The germline gives CDR1 SGHTA, CDR2 FQGNSA. CDR3 sequence: CASSLALLSYNEQFF. CDR3 in DNA: TGTGCCAGCAGCTTAGCCCTCCTCTCCTACAATGAGCAGTTCTTC.

V is TRBV30 and J is TRBJ2-7, with D possibly TRBD2 on 6 matching bases. The CDR3 extends over 15 amino acids. Trimming shortened V by 0 bases and J by 0 bases, and 12 bases separated the two germline ends. Germline-derived CDR1 and CDR2 are GTSNPN and SVGIG (reference sequence). CDR3 in amino acids: CAWSVLRGDSYEQYF. The CDR3 DNA reads TGTGCCTGGAGTGTACTTCGCGGGGACTCCTACGAGCAGTACTTC.

The genes are TRBV5-6 and TRBJ2-5, with 8 bases fitting TRBD2. The germline V gene has CDR1 SGHDT and CDR2 YYEEEE. CDR3 length equals 15 residues. The V segment lost 1 base and the J segment 2 bases; nucleotides outside the gene matches: 4. The CDR3 loop reads CASSLTSGVQETQYF. Written as DNA, the CDR3 is TGTGCCAGCAGCTTGACTAGCGGAGTTCAAGAGACCCAGTACTTC. The entire variable domain, with the rest obtained from reference TRBV5-6 and TRBJ2-5, is as follows: DAGVTQSPTHLIKTRGQQVTLRCSPKSGHDTVSWYQQALGQGPQFIFQYYEEEERQRGNFPDRFSGHQFPNYSSELNVNALLLGDSALYLCASSLTSGVQETQYFGPGTRLLVL.

This chain uses TRBV6-6 with TRBJ1-1; weak D call: TRBD1 (5 bases). Germline V gene data show CDR1 as MNHNY and CDR2 as SVGAGI (reference sequence). CDR3 size: 13 residues. V lost 10 bases and J 1 base, leaving 13 bases between the germline ends. The CDR3 region is CATRTIGNTEAFF. CDR3 sequence (DNA): TGTGCCACCCGGACAATTGGGAACACTGAAGCTTTCTTT.

This clone occurred once. The chain employs TRBV7-9 and TRBJ2-1; 8 bases map to TRBD1. The CDR3 contains 13 residues. CDR1 and CDR2 from the germline V gene are SEHNR and FQNEAQ (reference sequence). J was trimmed by 6 bases and V by 5 bases; bases with no gene match: 3. The CDR3 nucleotides are TGTGCCAGCAGCCTAGACAGGGGCAATGAGCAGTTCTTC. Protein sequence: CASSLDRGNEQFF.

The J gene is TRBJ2-3, the V gene TRBV30; 12 nucleotides line up with TRBD2. J gave up 0 bases and V 7 bases, and 5 bases lay outside the gene matches. The CDR3 length is 15 residues. Looked up from germline, CDR1 is GTSNPN and CDR2 is SVGIG (reference sequence). The CDR3 DNA sequence: TGTGCCTACGTGGGGACTAGCGGGAGCACAGATACGCAGTATTTT. As protein: CAYVGTSGSTDTQYF.

The sample holds one count of this clone. The genes are TRBV7-2 and TRBJ1-5, with 10 bases that match TRBD1. The ends lost 5 bases at V and 7 bases at J; junction bases unmatched: 8. The length of the CDR3 is 15 residues. Germline V gene sequence: CDR1 SGHTA, CDR2 FQGNSA. The CDR3 protein is CASSPGTGEGQPQHF. The CDR3 DNA sequence: TGTGCCAGCAGCCCCGGGACAGGGGAAGGGCAGCCCCAGCATTTT.

The V call is TRBV27, the J call TRBJ2-7, with 9 bases identical to TRBD2. Trimming cost V 5 bases and J 1 base; bases outside gene matches: 6. The CDR3 runs to 15 residues. Germline V CDR1 and CDR2: MNHEY, SMNVEV (reference sequence). DNA for the CDR3: TGTGCCAGCAGTCCGCGGGGGGGCGCGTCCTACGAGCAGTACTTC. This sequence encodes CASSPRGGASYEQYF.

The J gene is TRBJ2-4, the V gene TRBV6-9, with 7 bases lining up with TRBD1. V gave up 7 bases and J gave up 10 bases; unmatched junction bases: 13. From germline, CDR1 is MNHGY and CDR2 SVAAGI. This CDR3 contains 14 residues. This chain's CDR3 is CASTPEGPRGIQYF. The CDR3 nucleotides read TGTGCCAGCACCCCCGAGGGCCCCAGGGGGATTCAGTACTTC.

This rearrangement joins TRBV5-5 to TRBJ2-7, with 8 bases that match TRBD2. The V segment lost 2 bases and the J segment 1 base; nucleotides outside the gene matches: 5. This CDR3 is 15 amino acids long. Per the germline V gene, CDR1 is SGHKS and CDR2 is YYEKEE (reference sequence). CDR3 amino acids: CASSFGGAGSYEQYF. For the CDR3, the DNA is TGTGCCAGCAGCTTCGGGGGGGCAGGGTCCTACGAGCAGTACTTC.

The chain carries TRBV20-1 and TRBJ2-3, with D perhaps matching TRBD1 (6 bases). CDR3 length: 10 residues. The V and J ends lost 6 bases and 10 bases respectively, with 11 bases between them. Germline V lookup: CDR1 DFQATT, CDR2 SNEGSKA (reference sequence). The CDR3 here is CSAGDRPQYF. CDR3 DNA: TGCAGTGCAGGCGACAGGCCGCAGTATTTT.

The chain is built from TRBV27 and TRBJ2-5; 8 nucleotides align to TRBD2. The CDR3 is 14 amino acids. V gave up 5 bases and J gave up 5 bases; unmatched junction bases: 7. CDR1 and CDR2 from the germline V gene are MNHEY and SMNVEV (reference sequence). The CDR3 DNA reads as TGTGCCAGCAGTAGACTTGGGACTAGGGAGACCCAGTACTTC. Translating it yields CASSRLGTRETQYF.

The gene calls are TRBV30 and TRBJ2-2; 7 bases match TRBD2. CDR1 is GTSNPN and CDR2 is SVGIG in the germline V gene (reference sequence). This CDR3 spans 15 amino acids. Trimming removed 5 bases from V and 4 bases from J; junction bases left unmatched: 10. The CDR3 coding sequence is TGTGCCTGGGCTTCGGGGGGAGGGCCCACCGGGGAGCTGTTTTTT. This translates into CAWASGGGPTGELFF.

The rearrangement joins TRBV6-6 to TRBJ2-1; D remains unclear. CDR3 length: 14 residues. The germline V and J ends were trimmed by 0 bases and 4 bases, with 7 bases remaining between them. CDR1 MNHNY and CDR2 SVGAGI come from the germline V gene (reference sequence). The CDR3 sequence: CASSYSSVYNEQFF. As DNA, the CDR3 is TGTGCCAGCAGTTACTCGTCCGTATACAATGAGCAGTTCTTC.

The gene calls are TRBV5-1 and TRBJ2-7; D uncertain. The CDR3 is 15 residues long. Trimming pared 1 base from V and 5 bases from J, leaving 16 bases between. Per the germline V gene, CDR1 is SGHRS and CDR2 is YFSETQ. CDR3 DNA sequence: TGCGCCAGCAGCTTGAGTTTGAGTTCCCGGGACGAGCAGTACTTC. Protein product: CASSLSLSSRDEQYF.

The genes are TRBV5-1 and TRBJ2-3; 10 bases match TRBD1. CDR3 length equals 19 residues. J lost 0 bases, V lost 1 base, and 11 bases had no gene match. CDR1 SGHRS and CDR2 YFSETQ come from the germline V gene. CDR3 residues: CASSLLMGQGRYSTDTQYF. The CDR3 region has the DNA TGCGCCAGCAGCTTGTTAATGGGACAGGGGAGGTATAGCACAGATACGCAGTATTTT.